This passage covers 8 T cell receptor beta chains from one sample sequenced in a study of blood T cell repertoires in COVID-19. The protocol was immunoSEQ multiplex PCR, while the TCRdb copy is restricted to in-frame clones and leaves out a portion. The table lists some 170,000 clones, over 80% of them singletons, with roughly a tenth in the top ten. The sample comprised peripheral blood. The origin of the receptors is a woman of 80 years or more with active or convalescent COVID-19.

This clone was detected a few times. The chain joins TRBV3-1 (or the pseudogene TRBV3-2) to TRBJ1-4; perhaps TRBD1 as D (5 bases). The V gene's germline CDR1 is LGHDT and CDR2 YNNKEL (reference sequence). Trimming shortened V by 1 base and J by 8 bases, and 11 bases separated the two germline ends. The CDR3 contains 14 residues. The CDR3 reads CASSQASGGEKLFF. In nucleotides, the CDR3 is TGTGCCAGCAGCCAAGCATCCGGGGGGGAAAAACTGTTTTTT.

This chain connects TRBV10-2 to TRBJ2-3; TRBD2 is a possible D gene (6 bases). Trimming cost V 3 bases and J 0 bases, with 10 bases left between them. The CDR3 sequence is 15 residues long. Per the germline V gene, CDR1 is WSHSY and CDR2 is SAAADI. CDR3 amino acids: CASSDRRGSTDTQYF. The CDR3 bases are TGCGCCAGCAGTGATCGGCGGGGAAGCACAGATACGCAGTATTTT.

The rearrangement uses TRBV4-2 and TRBJ1-2; 9 nucleotides match TRBD1. V gave up 3 bases and J gave up 4 bases; unmatched junction bases: 6. The CDR3 spans 15 residues. CDR1 is LGHNA and CDR2 is YNFKEQ in the germline V gene. The CDR3 DNA sequence: TGTGCCAGCAGCCAGAGGGAGGACAGGGGCTATGGCTACACCTTC. Its protein product is CASSQREDRGYGYTF.

V gene TRBV19 combines with J gene TRBJ1-2; 9 bases map to TRBD1. J was trimmed by 4 bases and V by 4 bases; bases with no gene match: 7. This CDR3 is built from 15 residues. Germline CDR1 and CDR2: LNHDA and SQIVND (reference sequence). CDR3 coding DNA: TGTGCCAGTAGTACTCGACAGGGGGATAGCTATGGCTACACCTTC. Its protein is CASSTRQGDSYGYTF. The variable domain in full, with the rest retrieved from reference TRBV19 and TRBJ1-2, is DGGITQSPKYLFRKEGQNVTLSCEQNLNHDAMYWYRQDPGQGLRLIYYSQIVNDFQKGDIAEGYSVSREKKESFPLTVTSAQKNPTAFYLCASSTRQGDSYGYTFGSGTRLTVV.

This clone appeared a few times. The rearrangement joins TRBV15 to TRBJ1-5; no clear D gene. This CDR3 is built from 15 residues. Trimming took 3 bases from V and 0 from J, leaving 9 bases between them. Per the germline V gene, CDR1 is LNHNV and CDR2 is YYDKDF (reference sequence). CDR3 in amino acids: CATSRAVTSNQPQHF. Here the CDR3 DNA reads TGTGCCACCAGCAGGGCCGTTACTAGCAATCAGCCCCAGCATTTT.

The chain links TRBV14 to TRBJ2-7, with 7 bases fitting TRBD2. Germline V gene data show CDR1 as SGHDN and CDR2 as FVKESK. Germline trimming cut 5 bases from V and 4 bases from J; bases unmatched to any gene: 5. This CDR3 contains 13 residues. The chain's CDR3 is CASSFREEYEQYF. The CDR3 bases are TGTGCCAGCAGCTTTCGGGAGGAGTACGAGCAGTACTTC.

CDR3 sequence (DNA): TGTGCCAGTAGTCCCCGGGGGAAGCTCACAGATACGCAGTATTTT. Amino acid sequence: CASSPRGKLTDTQYF. The chain couples TRBV19 to TRBJ2-3; TRBD2 is a possible D gene (6 bases). The V gene lost 5 bases and the J gene lost 2 bases, with 14 bases spanning the gap. Germline values: CDR1 LNHDA, CDR2 SQIVND (reference sequence). This CDR3 contains 15 residues. The full variable domain, completed using reference TRBV19 and TRBJ2-3, is DGGITQSPKYLFRKEGQNVTLSCEQNLNHDAMYWYRQDPGQGLRLIYYSQIVNDFQKGDIAEGYSVSREKKESFPLTVTSAQKNPTAFYLCASSPRGKLTDTQYFGPGTRLTVL.

The chain is built from TRBV7-2 and TRBJ1-1; 8 nucleotides align to TRBD1. CDR3 length: 13 amino acids. V lost 4 bases and J lost 5; bases outside the gene matches: 3. CDR1 is SGHTA and CDR2 is FQGNSA in the germline V gene. The CDR3 reads CASSSQGVTEAFF. CDR3 DNA sequence: TGTGCCAGCAGCTCACAGGGGGTGACTGAAGCTTTCTTT. Combining the CDR3 with reference TRBV7-2 and TRBJ1-1 gives the whole variable domain GAGVSQSPSNKVTEKGKDVELRCDPISGHTALYWYRQSLGQGLEFLIYFQGNSAPDKSGLPSDRFSAERTGGSVSTLTIQRTQQEDSAVYLCASSSQGVTEAFFGQGTRLTVV.